This T cell receptor (beta chain) was sequenced during a study of blood T cell repertoires in COVID-19. Assay: immunoSEQ multiplex PCR; the TCRdb copy retains only in-frame clones and omits some. The sample has about 160,000 clones, roughly 85% seen once. The CDR3 consists of 13 residues. V shed 3 bases and J 6 bases; nucleotides not matched to a gene: 1. The germline V gene encodes CDR1 MNHEY and CDR2 SMNVEV (reference sequence). The sequence was collected from an older man with acute or convalescent COVID-19. The rearrangement uses TRBV27 and TRBJ2-2, with TRBD2 matching over 7 bases. What was sequenced was peripheral blood. In nucleotides, the CDR3 is TGTGCCAGCAGTTTTCGGGGGGCCGGGGAGCTGTTTTTT. Translation: CASSFRGAGELFF.